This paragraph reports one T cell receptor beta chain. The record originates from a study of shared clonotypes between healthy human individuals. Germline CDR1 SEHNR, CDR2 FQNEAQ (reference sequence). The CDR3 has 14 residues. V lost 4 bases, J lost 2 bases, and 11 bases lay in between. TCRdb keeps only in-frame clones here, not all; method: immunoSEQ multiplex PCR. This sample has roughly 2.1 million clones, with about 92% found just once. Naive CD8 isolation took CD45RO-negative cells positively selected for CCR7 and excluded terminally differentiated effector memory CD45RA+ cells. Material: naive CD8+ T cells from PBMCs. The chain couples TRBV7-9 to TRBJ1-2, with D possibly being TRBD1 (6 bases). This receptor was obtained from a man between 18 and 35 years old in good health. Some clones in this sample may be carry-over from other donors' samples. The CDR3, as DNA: TGTGCCAGCAGCTCGGGACACCCGAACTATGGCTACACCTTC. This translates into CASSSGHPNYGYTF. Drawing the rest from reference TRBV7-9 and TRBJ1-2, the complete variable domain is DTGVSQNPRHKITKRGQNVTFRCDPISEHNRLYWYRQTLGQGPEFLTYFQNEAQLEKSRLLSDRFSAERPKGSFSTLEIQRTEQGDSAMYLCASSSGHPNYGYTFGSGTRLTVV.